Presented here are 20 T cell receptor beta chains from one specimen sequenced in a study of shared clonotypes between healthy human individuals. Generated by immunoSEQ multiplex PCR, the TCRdb table keeps only in-frame clones and is missing some. The data contain roughly 2.5 million clones, roughly 92% of them singletons. Sample: naive CD4+ T cells sorted from blood. The subset was: CD45RA+ positively selected. The origin of the receptors is a man in his late teens or twenties in good health.

The sample holds one count of this clone. V is TRBV7-2 and J is TRBJ2-3; 8 positions match TRBD2. CDR3 size: 15 residues. The germline CDR1 and CDR2 sequences are SGHTA and FQGNSA. Unmatched junction bases numbered 8, after V lost 5 bases and J lost 4 bases. In DNA, the CDR3 is TGTGCCAGCAGCGCCGTAGCGGGACCCTCAGATACGCAGTATTTT. It specifies CASSAVAGPSDTQYF.

The genes are TRBV7-2 and TRBJ2-7; D is unresolved. V was pared by 4 bases and J by 0 bases, with 16 bases between. The CDR3 has 16 amino acids. Germline V gives CDR1 SGHTA, CDR2 FQGNSA. CDR3 sequence reads: CASSYTILHPSYEQYF. CDR3 coding DNA: TGTGCCAGCAGCTATACCATCCTCCATCCCTCCTACGAGCAGTACTTC.

The chain recombines TRBV19 with TRBJ2-2; D is undetermined. CDR1 is LNHDA and CDR2 is SQIVND in the germline V gene (reference sequence). V dropped 6 bases and J dropped 1 base, with 15 bases sitting between them. CDR3 length equals 16 residues. The CDR3 protein is CASRGNTRQNTGELFF. CDR3 in DNA: TGTGCCAGTAGGGGAAACACCAGACAGAACACCGGGGAGCTGTTTTTT.

The rearrangement uses TRBV19 and TRBJ2-7; D tentatively fits TRBD1 or TRBD2 (5 bases each). Germline-derived CDR1 and CDR2 are LNHDA and SQIVND (reference sequence). The CDR3 contains 15 residues. Trimming left V 0 bases short and J 1 base short, with 10 bases between. This CDR3 is CASSIDGDLSYEQYF. CDR3 sequence (DNA): TGTGCCAGTAGTATAGATGGGGACCTATCCTACGAGCAGTACTTC. The full variable domain, completed using reference TRBV19 and TRBJ2-7, is DGGITQSPKYLFRKEGQNVTLSCEQNLNHDAMYWYRQDPGQGLRLIYYSQIVNDFQKGDIAEGYSVSREKKESFPLTVTSAQKNPTAFYLCASSIDGDLSYEQYFGPGTRLTVT.

This chain joins TRBV10-2 and TRBJ1-6; 7 nucleotides agree with TRBD1. In germline, CDR1 is WSHSY, CDR2 SAAADI. This CDR3 comprises 14 residues. With V trimmed by 6 bases and J by 9 bases, 8 bases remained unmatched. This chain's CDR3 is CASSSGQSLSPLHF. The CDR3 region has the DNA TGCGCCAGCAGCTCGGGACAGTCTCTTTCACCCCTCCACTTT.

V and J are TRBV7-9 and TRBJ2-1; unclear D gene. The germline V and J ends were trimmed by 3 bases and 3 bases, with 12 bases remaining between them. Germline V lookup: CDR1 SEHNR, CDR2 FQNEAQ (reference sequence). The CDR3 is made up of 15 amino acids. The CDR3, as DNA: TGTGCCAGCAGCTTCGTCCGGGCCCTCTACAATGAGCAGTTCTTC. Translating gives CASSFVRALYNEQFF. The full variable domain, rest sourced from reference TRBV7-9 and TRBJ2-1, is DTGVSQNPRHKITKRGQNVTFRCDPISEHNRLYWYRQTLGQGPEFLTYFQNEAQLEKSRLLSDRFSAERPKGSFSTLEIQRTEQGDSAMYLCASSFVRALYNEQFFGPGTRLTVL.

This clone came up once. This chain links TRBV6-1 with TRBJ2-7; 7 bases match TRBD1. CDR1 is MNHNS and CDR2 is SASEGT in the germline V gene. V trimming: 4 bases; J trimming: 4 bases; junction bases outside the gene matches: 13. The CDR3 has 16 residues. CDR3 DNA: TGTGCCAGCAGTGGAGGTTTGGGCCAGGGGGAGTACGAGCAGTACTTC. This sequence encodes CASSGGLGQGEYEQYF.

The rearrangement links TRBV2 to TRBJ2-2; no clear D gene. The V end was cut by 4 bases, the J end by 5 bases, with 14 bases between. Germline CDR1 SNHLY, CDR2 FYNNEI. This CDR3 spans 15 amino acids. The CDR3 DNA reads as TGTGCCAGCAGTGCGGGTACCTGGAGTACCGGGGAGCTGTTTTTT. Its translation is CASSAGTWSTGELFF.

V is TRBV29-1 and J is TRBJ1-3; D unresolved. V was trimmed by 6 bases and J by 6 bases, leaving 9 bases between them. CDR3 size: 11 residues. Germline CDR1 reads SQVTM; CDR2 reads ANQGSEA. CDR3 DNA sequence: TGCAGCGTGGCCCTGGAAAACACCATATATTTT. Translating gives CSVALENTIYF.

The chain joins TRBV18 to TRBJ2-7, with TRBD1 identical over 11 bases. The trim removed 8 bases at V and 3 bases at J, leaving 6 bases unmatched. Looked up from germline, CDR1 is KGHSH and CDR2 is LQKENI. The CDR3 spans 14 residues. For the CDR3, the DNA is TGTGCCAGCGTCCCGGGACAGGGGGTCTACGAGCAGTACTTC. Translated, it gives CASVPGQGVYEQYF.

V usage is TRBV27 and J usage is TRBJ1-2; no clear D gene. Trimming cost V 2 bases and J 4 bases, with 8 bases left between them. Per the germline V gene, CDR1 is MNHEY and CDR2 is SMNVEV (reference sequence). This CDR3 has 13 amino acids. The CDR3: CASSLSPVYGYTF. DNA for the CDR3: TGTGCCAGCAGTTTAAGTCCAGTCTATGGCTACACCTTC.

In this sample, this clone turned up once. V and J are TRBV7-9 and TRBJ1-3; D gene uncertain. CDR1 SEHNR and CDR2 FQNEAQ come from the germline V gene (reference sequence). V was pared by 2 bases and J by 4 bases, with 12 bases between. CDR3 length: 15 residues. The CDR3 region has the DNA TGTGCCAGCAGCTTACGTTCGGGAGACGGAAACACCATATATTTT. Its protein product is CASSLRSGDGNTIYF.

This clone came up once. The gene calls are TRBV29-1 and TRBJ2-3; 12 bases map to TRBD1. CDR3 size: 12 residues. Germline V CDR1 and CDR2: SQVTM, ANQGSEA. V shed 7 bases, J shed 8 bases, and the junction held 4 bases outside the gene matches. CDR3 amino acids: CSAGTGGSTQYF. CDR3 nucleotide sequence: TGCAGCGCGGGGACAGGGGGCAGTACGCAGTATTTT.

The chain uses TRBV5-1 and TRBJ1-3, with TRBD1 identical over 9 bases. With V trimmed by 5 bases and J by 3 bases, 3 bases remained unmatched. Germline V lookup: CDR1 SGHRS, CDR2 YFSETQ. This CDR3 comprises 14 residues. In DNA form, the CDR3 reads TGCGCCAGCAGACGGACAGGGGATGGAAACACCATATATTTT. It specifies CASRRTGDGNTIYF.

As for this clone: This CDR3 is also generated by other DNA sequences in the sample. The V gene is TRBV7-2, the J gene TRBJ1-2; D is undetermined. The CDR3 totals 12 residues. From germline, CDR1 is SGHTA and CDR2 FQGNSA. Trimming cost V 3 bases and J 4 bases, with 6 bases left between them. CDR3 in DNA: TGTGCCAGCAGCTTGAGGGCCTATGGCTACACCTTC. This translates into CASSLRAYGYTF.

The sample holds one count of this clone. The chain recombines TRBV7-2 with TRBJ2-7; 12 positions agree with TRBD2. Germline CDR1 and CDR2: SGHTA and FQGNSA. The CDR3 has 14 residues. V lost 4 bases, J lost 6 bases, and 4 bases stayed unmatched. The CDR3: CASSSTSGRSEQYF. CDR3 sequence (DNA): TGTGCCAGCAGCTCCACTAGCGGGAGGAGCGAGCAGTACTTC.

The rearrangement links TRBV7-2 to TRBJ2-5, with TRBD2 matching 13 bases. This CDR3 has 14 residues. V was clipped by 5 bases and J by 4 bases; unmatched bases: 1. From germline, CDR1 is SGHTA and CDR2 FQGNSA. CDR3 sequence (DNA): TGTGCCAGCAGCAGACTAGCGGGAGGAGAGACCCAGTACTTC. It yields the protein CASSRLAGGETQYF.

This clone was counted once. The chain carries TRBV5-4 and TRBJ1-2; no clear D gene. The V gene lost 1 base and the J gene lost 0 bases, with 7 bases spanning the gap. The germline CDR1 and CDR2 sequences are SGHNT and YYREEE (reference sequence). This CDR3 contains 14 residues. The CDR3 loop is CASSLSTANYGYTF. DNA of the CDR3: TGTGCCAGCAGCTTGTCGACGGCTAACTATGGCTACACCTTC.

For this clone: The same CDR3 also results from other DNA sequences found in this sample. The V and J genes are TRBV18 and TRBJ1-1, with TRBD1 matching over 8 bases. After removal of 6 bases from V and 1 base from J, the junction contained 4 bases not matched to a gene. This CDR3 has 14 residues. The germline gives CDR1 KGHSH, CDR2 LQKENI. This chain's CDR3 is CASSPGGANTEAFF. The CDR3, as DNA: TGTGCCAGCTCCCCAGGGGGCGCGAACACTGAAGCTTTCTTT.

This clone has only one observation. This chain links TRBV4-3 with TRBJ1-2; D call uncertain. Germline V gene sequence: CDR1 LGHNA, CDR2 YSLEER. Trimming left V 0 bases short and J 6 bases short, with 8 bases between. There are 13 residues in the CDR3. The CDR3 DNA is TGCGCCAGCAGCCAAGAAGGACGGGATGGCTACACCTTC. This sequence encodes CASSQEGRDGYTF.